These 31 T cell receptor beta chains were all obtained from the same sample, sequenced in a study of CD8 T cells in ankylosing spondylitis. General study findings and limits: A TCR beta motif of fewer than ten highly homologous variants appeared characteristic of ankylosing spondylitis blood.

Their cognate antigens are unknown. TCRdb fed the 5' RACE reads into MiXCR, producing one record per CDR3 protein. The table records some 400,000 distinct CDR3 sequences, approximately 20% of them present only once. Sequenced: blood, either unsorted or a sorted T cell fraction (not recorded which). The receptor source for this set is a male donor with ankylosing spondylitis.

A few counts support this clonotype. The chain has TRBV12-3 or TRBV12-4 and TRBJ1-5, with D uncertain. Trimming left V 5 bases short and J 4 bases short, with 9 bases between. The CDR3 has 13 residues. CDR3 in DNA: TGTGCCAGCAGTCTCGGCGATAATCAGCCCCAGCATTTT. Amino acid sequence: CASSLGDNQPQHF.

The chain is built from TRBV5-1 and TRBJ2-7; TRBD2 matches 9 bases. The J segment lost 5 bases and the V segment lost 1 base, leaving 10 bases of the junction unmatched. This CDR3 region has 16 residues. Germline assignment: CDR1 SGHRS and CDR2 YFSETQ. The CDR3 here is CASSLNLAGSFDEQYF. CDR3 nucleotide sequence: TGCGCCAGCAGCTTGAATCTAGCGGGATCTTTTGACGAGCAGTACTTC.

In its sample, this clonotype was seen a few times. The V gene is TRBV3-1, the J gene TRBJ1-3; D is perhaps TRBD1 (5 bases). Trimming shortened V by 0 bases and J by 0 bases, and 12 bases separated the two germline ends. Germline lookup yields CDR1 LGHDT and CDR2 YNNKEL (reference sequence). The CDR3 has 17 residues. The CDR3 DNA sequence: TGTGCCAGCAGCCAAGATTTACAGGACCGCTCTGGAAACACCATATATTTT. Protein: CASSQDLQDRSGNTIYF.

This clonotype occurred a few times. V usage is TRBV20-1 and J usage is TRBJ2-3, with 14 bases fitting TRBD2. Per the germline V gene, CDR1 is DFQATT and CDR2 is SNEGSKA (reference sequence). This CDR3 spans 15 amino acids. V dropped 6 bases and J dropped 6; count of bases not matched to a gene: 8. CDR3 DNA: TGCAGTGCAACCGGACTAGCGGGAGGCGAGGATACGCAGTATTTT. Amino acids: CSATGLAGGEDTQYF.

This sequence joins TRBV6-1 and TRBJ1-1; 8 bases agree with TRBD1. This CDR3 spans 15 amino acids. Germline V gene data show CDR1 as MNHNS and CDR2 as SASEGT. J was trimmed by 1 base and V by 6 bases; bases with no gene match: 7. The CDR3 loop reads CASRETGDGNTEAFF. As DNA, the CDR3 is TGTGCCAGCAGAGAGACAGGGGATGGGAACACTGAAGCTTTCTTT.

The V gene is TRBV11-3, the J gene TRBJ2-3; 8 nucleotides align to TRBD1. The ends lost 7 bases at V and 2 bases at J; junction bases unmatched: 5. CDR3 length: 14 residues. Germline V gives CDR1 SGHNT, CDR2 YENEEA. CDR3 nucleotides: TGTGCCAGCACCCCGGGACAGGCCACAGATACGCAGTATTTT. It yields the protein CASTPGQATDTQYF.

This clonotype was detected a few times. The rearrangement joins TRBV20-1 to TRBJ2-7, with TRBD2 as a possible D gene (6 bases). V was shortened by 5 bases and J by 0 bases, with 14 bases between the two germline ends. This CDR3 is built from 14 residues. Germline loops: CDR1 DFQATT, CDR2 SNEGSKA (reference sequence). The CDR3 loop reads CSAVGLTSSYEQYF. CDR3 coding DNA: TGCAGTGCTGTGGGACTGACCAGCTCCTACGAGCAGTACTTC.

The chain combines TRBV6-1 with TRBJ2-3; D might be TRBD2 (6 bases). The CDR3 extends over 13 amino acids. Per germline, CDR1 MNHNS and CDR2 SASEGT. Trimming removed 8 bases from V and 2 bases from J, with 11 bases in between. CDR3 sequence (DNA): TGTGCCAGCCGTCGGGGACTCACAGATACGCAGTATTTT. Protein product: CASRRGLTDTQYF.

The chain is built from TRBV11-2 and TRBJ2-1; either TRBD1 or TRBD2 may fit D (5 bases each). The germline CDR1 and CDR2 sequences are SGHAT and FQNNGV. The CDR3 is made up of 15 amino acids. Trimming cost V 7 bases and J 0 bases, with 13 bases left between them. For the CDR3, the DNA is TGTGCCAGCACCCGGGACCCGAGCTCCTACAATGAGCAGTTCTTC. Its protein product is CASTRDPSSYNEQFF.

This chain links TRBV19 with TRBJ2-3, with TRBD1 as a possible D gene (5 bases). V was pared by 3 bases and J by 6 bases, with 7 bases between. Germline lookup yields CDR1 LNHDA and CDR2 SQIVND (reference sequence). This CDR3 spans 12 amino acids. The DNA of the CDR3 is TGTGCCAGTAGTATGCACAGGGATACGCAGTATTTT. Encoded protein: CASSMHRDTQYF.

The CDR3 DNA reads TGTGCCAGCAGCTTAACCCCCGAATTTGATGAGCAGTTCTTC. Its protein is CASSLTPEFDEQFF. V gene TRBV7-3 combines with J gene TRBJ2-1; D gene uncertain. Germline V gene data show CDR1 as SGHTA and CDR2 as FQGTGA. This CDR3 has 14 residues. The V and J ends lost 0 bases and 8 bases respectively, with 11 bases between them.

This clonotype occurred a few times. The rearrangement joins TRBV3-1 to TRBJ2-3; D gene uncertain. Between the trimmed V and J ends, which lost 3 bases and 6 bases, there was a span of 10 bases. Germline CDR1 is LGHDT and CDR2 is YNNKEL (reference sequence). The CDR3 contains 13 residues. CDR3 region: CASSQLGMDTQYF. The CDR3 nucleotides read TGTGCCAGCAGCCAGCTGGGCATGGATACGCAGTATTTT.

CDR3 nucleotides: TGTGCCAGCAGCCTTTCATGGGGGTCCAGCAATGAGCAGTTCTTC. It encodes CASSLSWGSSNEQFF. V is TRBV6-1 and J is TRBJ2-1; D tentatively fits TRBD1 or TRBD2 (5 bases each). Germline V gene data show CDR1 as MNHNS and CDR2 as SASEGT. V was trimmed by 6 bases and J by 6 bases, leaving 18 bases between them. The CDR3 is made up of 15 amino acids.

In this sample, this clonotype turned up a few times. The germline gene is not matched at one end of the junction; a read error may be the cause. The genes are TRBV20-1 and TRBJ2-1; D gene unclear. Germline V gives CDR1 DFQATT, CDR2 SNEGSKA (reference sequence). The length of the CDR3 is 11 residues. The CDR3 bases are TGCAGTGCTACTAGATCGCGTGAGGAGTTCTTC. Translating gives CSATRSREEFF.

The CDR3 DNA reads TGTGCCAGCAGCTCCCGCGGGACACCACTCACCGGGGAGCTGTTTTTT. Its translation is CASSSRGTPLTGELFF. V is TRBV7-3 and J is TRBJ2-2, with D possibly being TRBD1 or TRBD2 (6 bases each). The V gene's germline CDR1 is SGHTA and CDR2 FQGTGA. V lost 4 bases and J lost 4, with 16 bases in between. The CDR3 runs 16 residues.

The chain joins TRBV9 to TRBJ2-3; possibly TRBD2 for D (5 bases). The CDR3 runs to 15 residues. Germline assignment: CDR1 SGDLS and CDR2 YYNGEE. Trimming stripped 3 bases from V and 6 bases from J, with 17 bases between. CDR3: CASSAAASYWDTQYF. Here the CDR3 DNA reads TGTGCCAGCAGCGCAGCGGCCTCCTATTGGGATACGCAGTATTTT.

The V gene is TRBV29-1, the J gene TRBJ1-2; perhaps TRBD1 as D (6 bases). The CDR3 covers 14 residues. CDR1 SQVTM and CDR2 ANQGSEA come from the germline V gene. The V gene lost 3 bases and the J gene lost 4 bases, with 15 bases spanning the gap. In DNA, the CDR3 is TGCAGCGTTGATGGCGGGGGGCAACGCTATGGCTACACCTTC. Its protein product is CSVDGGGQRYGYTF.

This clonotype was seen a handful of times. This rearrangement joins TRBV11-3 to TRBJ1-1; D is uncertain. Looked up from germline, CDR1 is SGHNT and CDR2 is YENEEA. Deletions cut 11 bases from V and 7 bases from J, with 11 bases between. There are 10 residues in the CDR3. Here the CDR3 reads CAPYRGEAFF. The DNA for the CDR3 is TGTGCCCCCTATCGGGGTGAAGCTTTCTTT.

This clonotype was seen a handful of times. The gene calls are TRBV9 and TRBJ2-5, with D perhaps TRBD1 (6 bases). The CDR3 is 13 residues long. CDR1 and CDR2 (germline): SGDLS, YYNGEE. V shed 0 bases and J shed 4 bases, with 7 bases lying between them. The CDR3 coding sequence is TGTGCCAGCAGCGTAGTACAGGGAGAGACCCAGTACTTC. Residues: CASSVVQGETQYF.

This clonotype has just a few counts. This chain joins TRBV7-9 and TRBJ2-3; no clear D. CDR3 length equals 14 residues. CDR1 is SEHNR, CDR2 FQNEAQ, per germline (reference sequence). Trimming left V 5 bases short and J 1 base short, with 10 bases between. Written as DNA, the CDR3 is TGTGCCAGCAGCCCGAAAGTGGGCACAGATACGCAGTATTTT. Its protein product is CASSPKVGTDTQYF.

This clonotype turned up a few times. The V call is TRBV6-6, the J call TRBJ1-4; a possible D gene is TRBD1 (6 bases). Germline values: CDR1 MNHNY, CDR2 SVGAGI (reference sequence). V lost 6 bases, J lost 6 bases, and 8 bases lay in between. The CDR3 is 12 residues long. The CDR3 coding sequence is TGTGCCAGCAGCCGACAGGATGAAAAACTGTTTTTT. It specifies CASSRQDEKLFF.

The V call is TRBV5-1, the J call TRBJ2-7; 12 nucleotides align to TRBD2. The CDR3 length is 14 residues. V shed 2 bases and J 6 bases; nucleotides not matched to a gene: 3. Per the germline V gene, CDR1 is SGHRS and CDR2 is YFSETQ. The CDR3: CASSLGLAGIEQYF. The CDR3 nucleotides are TGCGCCAGCAGCTTAGGACTAGCGGGAATCGAGCAGTACTTC.

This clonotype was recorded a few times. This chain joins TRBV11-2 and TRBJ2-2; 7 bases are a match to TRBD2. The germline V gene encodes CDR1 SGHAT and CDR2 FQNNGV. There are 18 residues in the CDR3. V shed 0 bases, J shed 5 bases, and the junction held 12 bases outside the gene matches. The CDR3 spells CASSLDESGVIRTGELFF. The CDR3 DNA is TGTGCCAGCAGCTTAGATGAGAGCGGGGTCATAAGGACCGGGGAGCTGTTTTTT.

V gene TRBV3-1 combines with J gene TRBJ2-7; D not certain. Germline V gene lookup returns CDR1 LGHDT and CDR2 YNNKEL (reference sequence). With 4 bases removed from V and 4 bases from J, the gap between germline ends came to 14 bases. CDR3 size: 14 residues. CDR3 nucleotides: TGTGCCAGCAGCCTCGAGGTGGGCACATACGAGCAGTACTTC. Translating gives CASSLEVGTYEQYF.

CDR3 region: CASSLFQGANVLTF. DNA for the CDR3: TGTGCCAGCAGTTTATTCCAGGGGGCCAACGTCCTGACTTTC. The V call is TRBV28, the J call TRBJ2-6; D not certain. Germline CDR1 is MDHEN and CDR2 is SYDVKM. The CDR3 has 14 amino acids. Trimming stripped 1 base from V and 4 bases from J, with 5 bases between.

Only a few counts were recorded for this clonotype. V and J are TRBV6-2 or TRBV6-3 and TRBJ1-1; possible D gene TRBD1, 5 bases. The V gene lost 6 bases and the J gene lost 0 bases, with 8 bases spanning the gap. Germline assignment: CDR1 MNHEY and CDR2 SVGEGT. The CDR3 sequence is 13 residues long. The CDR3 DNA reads TGTGCCAGCAGCAGGGTTGTGAACACTGAAGCTTTCTTT. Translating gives CASSRVVNTEAFF.

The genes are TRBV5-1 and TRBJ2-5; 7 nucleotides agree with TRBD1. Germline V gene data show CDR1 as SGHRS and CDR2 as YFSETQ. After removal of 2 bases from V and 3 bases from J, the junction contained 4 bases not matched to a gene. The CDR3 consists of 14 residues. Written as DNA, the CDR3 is TGCGCCAGCAGCTTAGGGACAGCAGAAGAGACCCAGTACTTC. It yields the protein CASSLGTAEETQYF. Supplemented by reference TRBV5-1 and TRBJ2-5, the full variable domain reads KAGVTQTPRYLIKTRGQQVTLSCSPISGHRSVSWYQQTPGQGLQFLFEYFSETQRNKGNFPGRFSGRQFSNSRSEMNVSTLELGDSALYLCASSLGTAEETQYFGPGTRLLVL.

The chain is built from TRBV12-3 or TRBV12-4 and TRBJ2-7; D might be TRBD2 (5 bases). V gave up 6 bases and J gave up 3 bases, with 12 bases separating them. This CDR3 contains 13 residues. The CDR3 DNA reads TGTGCCAGCAGCTCCGGGATTAACTACGAGCAGTACTTC. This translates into CASSSGINYEQYF.

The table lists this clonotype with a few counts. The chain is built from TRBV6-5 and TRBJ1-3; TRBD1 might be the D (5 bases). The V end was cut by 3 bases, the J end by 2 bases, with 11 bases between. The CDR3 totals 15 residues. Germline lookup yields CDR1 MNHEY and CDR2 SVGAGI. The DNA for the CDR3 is TGTGCCAGCAGTTATGGGGGATTACCTGGAAACACCATATATTTT. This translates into CASSYGGLPGNTIYF.

The CDR3 DNA reads TGCGCCAGCAGCGAGGGGGACAGGGCCATTAATGAAAAACTGTTTTTT. This translates into CASSEGDRAINEKLFF. The V and J genes are TRBV5-1 and TRBJ1-4, with 9 bases aligning to TRBD1. The CDR3 covers 16 residues. Germline CDR1 reads SGHRS; CDR2 reads YFSETQ. V was clipped by 4 bases and J by 4 bases; unmatched bases: 8.

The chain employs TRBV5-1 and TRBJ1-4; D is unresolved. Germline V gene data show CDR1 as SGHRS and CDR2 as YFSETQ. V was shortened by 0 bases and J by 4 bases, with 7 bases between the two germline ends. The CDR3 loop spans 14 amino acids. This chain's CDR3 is CASSLEGVNEKLFF. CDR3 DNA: TGCGCCAGCAGCTTGGAAGGAGTTAATGAAAAACTGTTTTTT.